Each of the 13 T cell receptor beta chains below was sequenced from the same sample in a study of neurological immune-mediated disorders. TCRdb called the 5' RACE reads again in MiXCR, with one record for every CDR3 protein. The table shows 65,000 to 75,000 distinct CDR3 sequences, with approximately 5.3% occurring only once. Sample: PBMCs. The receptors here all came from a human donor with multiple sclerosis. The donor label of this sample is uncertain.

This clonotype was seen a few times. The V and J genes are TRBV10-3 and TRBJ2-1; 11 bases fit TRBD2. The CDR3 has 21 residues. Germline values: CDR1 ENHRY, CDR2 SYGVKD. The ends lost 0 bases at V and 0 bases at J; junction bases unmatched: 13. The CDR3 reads CAISESRIASGGTSSYNEQFF. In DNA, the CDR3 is TGTGCCATCAGTGAGTCGAGGATCGCTAGCGGGGGGACTAGCTCCTACAATGAGCAGTTCTTC.

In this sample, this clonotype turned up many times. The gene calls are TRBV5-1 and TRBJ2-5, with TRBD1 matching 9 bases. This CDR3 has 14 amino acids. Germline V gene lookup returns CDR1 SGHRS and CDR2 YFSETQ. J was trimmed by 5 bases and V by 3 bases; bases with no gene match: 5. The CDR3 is CASSSTGGRETQYF. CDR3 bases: TGCGCCAGCAGCTCTACAGGGGGCAGGGAGACCCAGTACTTC.

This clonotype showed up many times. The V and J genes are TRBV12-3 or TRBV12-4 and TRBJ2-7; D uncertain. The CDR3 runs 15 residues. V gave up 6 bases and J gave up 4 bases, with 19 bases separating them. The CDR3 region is CASSRDLWAGYEQYF. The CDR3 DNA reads TGTGCCAGCAGCCGAGACCTTTGGGCAGGATACGAGCAGTACTTC.

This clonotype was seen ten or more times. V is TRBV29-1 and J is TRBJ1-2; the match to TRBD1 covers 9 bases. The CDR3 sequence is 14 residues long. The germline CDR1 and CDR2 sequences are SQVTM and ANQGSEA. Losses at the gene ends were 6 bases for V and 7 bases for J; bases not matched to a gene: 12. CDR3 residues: CSVEGTGRFGGYTF. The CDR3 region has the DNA TGCAGCGTAGAGGGGACAGGGAGGTTCGGTGGCTACACCTTC.

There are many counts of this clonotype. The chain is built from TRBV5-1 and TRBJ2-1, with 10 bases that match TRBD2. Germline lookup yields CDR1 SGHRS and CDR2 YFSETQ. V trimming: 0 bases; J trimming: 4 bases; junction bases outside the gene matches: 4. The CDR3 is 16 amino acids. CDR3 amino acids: CASSLAQTSGYNEQFF. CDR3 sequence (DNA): TGCGCCAGCAGCTTGGCGCAGACTAGCGGGTACAATGAGCAGTTCTTC.

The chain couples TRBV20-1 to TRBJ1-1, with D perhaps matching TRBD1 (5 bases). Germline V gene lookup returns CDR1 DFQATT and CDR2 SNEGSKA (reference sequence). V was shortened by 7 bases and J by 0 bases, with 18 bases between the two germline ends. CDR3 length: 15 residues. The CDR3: CSVLWGRGMNTEAFF. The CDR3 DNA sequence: TGCAGTGTCCTCTGGGGTAGGGGTATGAACACTGAAGCTTTCTTT.

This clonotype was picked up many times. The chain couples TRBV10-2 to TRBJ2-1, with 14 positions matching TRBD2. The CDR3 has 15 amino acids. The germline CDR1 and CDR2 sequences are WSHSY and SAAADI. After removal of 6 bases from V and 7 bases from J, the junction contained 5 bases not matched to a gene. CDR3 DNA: TGCGCCAGCAGGACTAGCGGGGGGGCATCTAATGAGCAGTTCTTC. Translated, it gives CASRTSGGASNEQFF.

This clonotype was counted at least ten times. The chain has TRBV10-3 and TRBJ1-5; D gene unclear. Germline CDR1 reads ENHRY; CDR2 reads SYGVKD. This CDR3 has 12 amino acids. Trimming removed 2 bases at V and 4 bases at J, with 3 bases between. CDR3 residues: CAISEGNQPQHF. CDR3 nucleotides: TGTGCCATCAGTGAGGGGAATCAGCCCCAGCATTTT.

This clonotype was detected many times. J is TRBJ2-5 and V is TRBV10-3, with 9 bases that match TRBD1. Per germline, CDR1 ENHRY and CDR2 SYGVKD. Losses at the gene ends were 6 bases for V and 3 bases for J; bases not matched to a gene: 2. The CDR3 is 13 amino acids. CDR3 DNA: TGTGCCATCAGGAGGACAGGGGAAGAGACCCAGTACTTC. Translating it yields CAIRRTGEETQYF.

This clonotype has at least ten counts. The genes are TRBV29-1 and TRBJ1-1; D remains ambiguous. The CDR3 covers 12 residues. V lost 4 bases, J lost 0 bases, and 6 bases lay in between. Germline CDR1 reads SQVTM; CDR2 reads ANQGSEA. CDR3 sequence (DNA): TGCAGCGTTGGCCGAGTGAACACTGAAGCTTTCTTT. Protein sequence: CSVGRVNTEAFF.

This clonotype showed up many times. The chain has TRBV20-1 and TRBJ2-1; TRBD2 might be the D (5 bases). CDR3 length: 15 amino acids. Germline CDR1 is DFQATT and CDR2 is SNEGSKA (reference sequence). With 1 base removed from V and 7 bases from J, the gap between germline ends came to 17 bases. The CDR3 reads CSARVILEGKNEQFF. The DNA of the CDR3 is TGCAGTGCTAGAGTCATACTAGAAGGGAAGAATGAGCAGTTCTTC.

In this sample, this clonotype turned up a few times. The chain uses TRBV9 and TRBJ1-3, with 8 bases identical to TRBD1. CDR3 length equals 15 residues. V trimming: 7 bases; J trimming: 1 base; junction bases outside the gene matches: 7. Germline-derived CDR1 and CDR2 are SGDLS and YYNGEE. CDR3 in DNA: TGTGCCAGCCGACAGGGGCTAGGGTCTGGAAACACCATATATTTT. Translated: CASRQGLGSGNTIYF.

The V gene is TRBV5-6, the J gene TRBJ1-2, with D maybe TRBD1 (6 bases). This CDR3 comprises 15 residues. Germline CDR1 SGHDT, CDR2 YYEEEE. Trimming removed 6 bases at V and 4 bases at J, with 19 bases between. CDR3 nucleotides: TGTGCCAGCACCGCCTTCAGGGGAGCGGCCTATGGCTACACCTTC. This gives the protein CASTAFRGAAYGYTF. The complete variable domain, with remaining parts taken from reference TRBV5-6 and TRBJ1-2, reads DAGVTQSPTHLIKTRGQQVTLRCSPKSGHDTVSWYQQALGQGPQFIFQYYEEEERQRGNFPDRFSGHQFPNYSSELNVNALLLGDSALYLCASTAFRGAAYGYTFGSGTRLTVV.